Listed here are 16 T cell receptor beta chains from one sample, sequenced in a study of cytotoxic CD8 clonotypes in ibrutinib-treated CLL. Sequencing used immunoSEQ multiplex PCR; TCRdb keeps in-frame clones, though not all of them. Of about 140,000 clones in the sample, 85% to 95% were seen once. The input for sequencing was PBMCs, taken after 12 months of ibrutinib treatment. The receptors come from a human donor with chronic lymphocytic leukemia.

The chain links TRBV5-6 to TRBJ2-2; D gene uncertain. Trimming removed 4 bases at V and 8 bases at J, with 9 bases between. This CDR3 is 12 amino acids long. The germline CDR1 and CDR2 sequences are SGHDT and YYEEEE. Here the CDR3 reads CASSVEYGELFF. Written as DNA, the CDR3 is TGTGCCAGCAGCGTGGAATATGGGGAGCTGTTTTTT.

The CDR3 spells CSVVRDRGVGYEQYF. The DNA for the CDR3 is TGCAGCGTTGTTAGGGACAGGGGAGTAGGGTACGAGCAGTACTTC. The chain is built from TRBV29-1 and TRBJ2-7; 10 nucleotides agree with TRBD1. The CDR3 length is 15 residues. V was pared by 4 bases and J by 4 bases, with 10 bases of the junction left unmatched. Germline assignment: CDR1 SQVTM and CDR2 ANQGSEA.

The rearrangement uses TRBV7-9 and TRBJ2-7, with 11 bases aligning to TRBD2. The CDR3 is 15 amino acids. With 6 bases clipped from V and 2 bases from J, the junction kept 6 bases outside the gene matches. In germline, CDR1 is SEHNR, CDR2 FQNEAQ (reference sequence). As DNA, the CDR3 is TGTGCCAGCAGGTCACTAGCGGGAGAAACCTACGAGCAGTACTTC. Its translation is CASRSLAGETYEQYF.

The chain uses TRBV25-1 and TRBJ2-6, with D unresolved. The CDR3 spans 13 residues. V lost 8 bases, J lost 2 bases, and 7 bases lay in between. Germline CDR1 and CDR2: MGHDK and SYGVNS. CDR3 bases: TGTGCCAGCCGACCTCCTGGGGCCAACGTCCTGACTTTC. This encodes CASRPPGANVLTF.

This chain uses TRBV7-2 with TRBJ2-5, with D possibly matching TRBD2 (5 bases). Germline V gives CDR1 SGHTA, CDR2 FQGNSA. The V and J ends lost 2 bases and 4 bases respectively, with 11 bases between them. The CDR3 is 14 residues long. The CDR3 sequence is CASSLNGEGETQYF. The CDR3 DNA sequence: TGTGCCAGCAGCTTAAACGGGGAAGGAGAGACCCAGTACTTC.

The V gene is TRBV16, the J gene TRBJ1-2, with 9 bases identical to TRBD1. The CDR3 extends over 15 amino acids. V was pared by 0 bases and J by 2 bases, with 1 base of the junction left unmatched. Germline CDR1 is KGHSY and CDR2 is FQNENV. CDR3 in DNA: TGTGCCAGCAGCCAATCGACAGGGGGGAACTATGGCTACACCTTC. Protein sequence: CASSQSTGGNYGYTF.

This sequence joins TRBV19 and TRBJ1-2; 9 bases map to TRBD1. CDR1 and CDR2 from the germline V gene are LNHDA and SQIVND (reference sequence). This CDR3 is built from 14 residues. Germline trimming cut 4 bases from V and 2 bases from J; bases unmatched to any gene: 2. The CDR3 nucleotides are TGTGCCAGTAGTAACGGACAGGGGAACTATGGCTACACCTTC. It codes for CASSNGQGNYGYTF.

The chain couples TRBV6-6 to TRBJ2-7, with TRBD1 matching over 9 bases. Trimming cost V 3 bases and J 4 bases; bases outside gene matches: 4. The germline V gene encodes CDR1 MNHNY and CDR2 SVGAGI (reference sequence). This CDR3 has 14 residues. The CDR3 DNA reads as TGTGCCAGCAGTTATGGGGACAGGGAATACGAGCAGTACTTC. Amino acid sequence: CASSYGDREYEQYF.

In its sample, this clone was seen once. The chain joins TRBV11-3 to TRBJ2-7, with D hard to call. Trimming took 4 bases from V and 2 from J, leaving 9 bases between them. This CDR3 is built from 13 residues. Germline CDR1 and CDR2: SGHNT and YENEEA. The CDR3 is CASSSGPTYEQYF. The CDR3 DNA is TGTGCCAGCAGCTCGGGCCCGACCTACGAGCAGTACTTC.

This rearrangement joins TRBV19 to TRBJ1-5; D is uncertain. CDR1 LNHDA and CDR2 SQIVND come from the germline V gene (reference sequence). The V and J ends lost 3 bases and 9 bases respectively, with 12 bases between them. There are 13 residues in the CDR3. The CDR3 region has the DNA TGTGCCAGTAGTATGGCGGAGGTTAGGCCCCAGCATTTT. Translation: CASSMAEVRPQHF.

The chain is built from TRBV19 and TRBJ1-4; D might be TRBD1 (6 bases). Trimming pared 2 bases from V and 3 bases from J, leaving 10 bases between. Per germline, CDR1 LNHDA and CDR2 SQIVND (reference sequence). The CDR3 spans 15 residues. CDR3 amino acids: CASSIRQDSNEKLFF. CDR3 DNA: TGTGCCAGTAGTATACGACAGGACTCTAATGAAAAACTGTTTTTT.

The chain links TRBV2 to TRBJ2-3, with a possible D match to TRBD2 (5 bases). The CDR3 has 14 amino acids. Germline values: CDR1 SNHLY, CDR2 FYNNEI. Trimming shortened V by 2 bases and J by 0 bases, and 6 bases separated the two germline ends. Here the CDR3 DNA reads TGTGCCAGCAGTGAAAGGACTAGCACAGATACGCAGTATTTT. Protein product: CASSERTSTDTQYF.

The gene calls are TRBV12-5 and TRBJ2-3; D gene ambiguous. In germline, CDR1 is LGHNT, CDR2 FRNRAP. The CDR3 is made up of 14 amino acids. Trimming removed 5 bases from V and 2 bases from J, with 11 bases in between. CDR3 loop: CASGLSVSTDTQYF. The DNA for the CDR3 is TGTGCTAGTGGTCTGTCAGTATCCACAGATACGCAGTATTTT. The full variable domain, with the rest looked up from reference TRBV12-5 and TRBJ2-3, is DARVTQTPRHKVTEMGQEVTMRCQPILGHNTVFWYRQTMMQGLELLAYFRNRAPLDDSGMPKDRFSAEMPDATLATLKIQPSEPRDSAVYFCASGLSVSTDTQYFGPGTRLTVL.

The J gene is TRBJ2-1, the V gene TRBV7-9; 13 positions match TRBD2. There are 16 residues in the CDR3. The V and J ends lost 3 bases and 6 bases, in that order; junction bases with no gene match: 5. In germline, CDR1 is SEHNR, CDR2 FQNEAQ (reference sequence). The CDR3 sequence is CASSFLGTSGINEQFF. As DNA, the CDR3 is TGTGCCAGCAGCTTCCTCGGGACTAGCGGGATCAATGAGCAGTTCTTC.

The chain is built from TRBV4-1 and TRBJ2-7; 10 bases map to TRBD2. Germline values: CDR1 MGHRA, CDR2 YSYEKL. The CDR3 extends over 17 amino acids. With 0 bases clipped from V and 0 bases from J, the junction kept 5 bases outside the gene matches. The CDR3 loop reads CASSQDPTSGVSYEQYF. CDR3 DNA sequence: TGCGCCAGCAGCCAAGATCCCACTAGCGGGGTCTCCTACGAGCAGTACTTC.

This chain uses TRBV7-9 with TRBJ2-7; the match to TRBD1 covers 9 bases. The CDR3 totals 16 residues. The junction had 9 bases not matched to a gene; V was cut back by 3 bases and J by 3 bases. The V gene's germline CDR1 is SEHNR and CDR2 FQNEAQ (reference sequence). CDR3 sequence (DNA): TGTGCCAGCAGCTTTGTCGGCGTGACAGGGGGCTACGAGCAGTACTTC. Amino acids: CASSFVGVTGGYEQYF.